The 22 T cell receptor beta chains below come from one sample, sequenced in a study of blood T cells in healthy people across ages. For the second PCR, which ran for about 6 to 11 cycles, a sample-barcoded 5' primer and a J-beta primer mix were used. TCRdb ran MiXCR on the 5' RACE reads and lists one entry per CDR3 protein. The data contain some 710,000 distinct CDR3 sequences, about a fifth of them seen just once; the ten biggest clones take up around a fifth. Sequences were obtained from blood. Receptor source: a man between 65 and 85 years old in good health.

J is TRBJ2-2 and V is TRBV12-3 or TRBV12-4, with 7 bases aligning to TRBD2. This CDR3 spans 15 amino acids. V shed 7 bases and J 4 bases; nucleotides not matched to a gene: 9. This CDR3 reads CASIYSGFFTGELFF. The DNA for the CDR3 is TGTGCCAGCATCTATAGCGGGTTCTTCACCGGGGAGCTGTTTTTT.

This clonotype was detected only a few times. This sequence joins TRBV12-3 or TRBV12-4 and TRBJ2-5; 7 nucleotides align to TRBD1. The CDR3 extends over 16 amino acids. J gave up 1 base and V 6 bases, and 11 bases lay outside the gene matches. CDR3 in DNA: TGTGCCAGCAGCCAGAGTACGGGGACAGTCCAAGAGACCCAGTACTTC. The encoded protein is CASSQSTGTVQETQYF.

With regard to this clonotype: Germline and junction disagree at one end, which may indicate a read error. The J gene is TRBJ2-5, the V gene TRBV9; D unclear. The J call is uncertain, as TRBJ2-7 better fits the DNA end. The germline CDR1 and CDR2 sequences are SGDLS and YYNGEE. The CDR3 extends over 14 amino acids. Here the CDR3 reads CASSVEVVSHEQYF. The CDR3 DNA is TGTGCCAGCAGCGTAGAAGTCGTCTCCCACGAGCAGTACTTC.

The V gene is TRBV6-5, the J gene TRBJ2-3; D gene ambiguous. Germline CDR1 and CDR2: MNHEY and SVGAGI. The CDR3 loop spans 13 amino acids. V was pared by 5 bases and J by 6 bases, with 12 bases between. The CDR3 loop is CASSPSVGDTQYF. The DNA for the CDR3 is TGTGCCAGCAGTCCTTCAGTAGGGGATACGCAGTATTTT.

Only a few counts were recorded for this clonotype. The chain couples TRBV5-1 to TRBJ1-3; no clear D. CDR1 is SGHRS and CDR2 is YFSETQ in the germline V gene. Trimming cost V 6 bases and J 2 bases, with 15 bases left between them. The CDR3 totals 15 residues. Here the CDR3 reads CASTTEGKAGNTIYF. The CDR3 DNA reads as TGCGCCAGCACGACGGAGGGAAAAGCTGGAAACACCATATATTTT.

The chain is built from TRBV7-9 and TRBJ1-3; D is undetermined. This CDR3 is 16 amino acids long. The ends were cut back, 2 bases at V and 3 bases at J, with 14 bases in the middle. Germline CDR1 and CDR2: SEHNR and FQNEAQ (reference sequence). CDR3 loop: CASSLTPFSGGNTIYF. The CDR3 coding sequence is TGTGCCAGCAGCTTAACTCCATTTTCAGGTGGAAACACCATATATTTT.

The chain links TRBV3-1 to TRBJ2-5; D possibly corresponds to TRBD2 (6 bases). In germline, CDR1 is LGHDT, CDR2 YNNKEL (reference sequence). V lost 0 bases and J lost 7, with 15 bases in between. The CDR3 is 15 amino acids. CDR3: CASSQDTRGIGTQYF. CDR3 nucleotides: TGTGCCAGCAGCCAAGATACACGGGGGATAGGGACCCAGTACTTC.

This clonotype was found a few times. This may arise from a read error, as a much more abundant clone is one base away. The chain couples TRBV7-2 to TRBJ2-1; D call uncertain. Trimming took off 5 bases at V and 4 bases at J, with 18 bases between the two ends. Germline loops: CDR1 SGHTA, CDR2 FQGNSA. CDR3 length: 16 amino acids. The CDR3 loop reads CASSPLTSSGYNEQFF. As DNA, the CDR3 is TGTGCCAGCAGCCCCCTGACGAGTAGTGGGTACAATGAGCAGTTCTTC.

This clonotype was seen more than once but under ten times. CDR3 sequence (DNA): TGCGCCAGCAGCCCTGCCCAGGGGGTGGGTAATGAGCAGTTCTTC. It is translated as CASSPAQGVGNEQFF. The genes are TRBV5-1 and TRBJ2-7, with 7 bases fitting TRBD1. TRBJ2-1 explains the end of the DNA better; the J call may be wrong. The CDR3 is 15 amino acids. The germline V gene encodes CDR1 SGHRS and CDR2 YFSETQ.

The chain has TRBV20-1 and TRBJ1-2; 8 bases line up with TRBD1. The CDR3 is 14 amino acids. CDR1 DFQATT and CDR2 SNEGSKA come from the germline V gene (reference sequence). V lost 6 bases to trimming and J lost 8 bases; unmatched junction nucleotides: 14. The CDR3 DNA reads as TGCAGTGCCGAGAGGACAGGGCCCCTCGAGGGCTACACCTTC. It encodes CSAERTGPLEGYTF.

The CDR3 DNA follows: TGCGCCAGCGGTAGTGAGGGCCGGTGGAACACCGGGGAGCTGTTTTTT. This gives the protein CASGSEGRWNTGELFF. V usage is TRBV5-1 and J usage is TRBJ2-2, with D possibly being TRBD2 (5 bases). V was cut by 7 bases and J by 1 base, with 17 bases left in between. Germline-derived CDR1 and CDR2 are SGHRS and YFSETQ. The CDR3 spans 16 residues.

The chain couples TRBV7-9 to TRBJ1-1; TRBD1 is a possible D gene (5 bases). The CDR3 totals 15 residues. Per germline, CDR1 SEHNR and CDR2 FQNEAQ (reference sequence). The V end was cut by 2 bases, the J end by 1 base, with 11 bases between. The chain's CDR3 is CASSLIPGKNTEAFF. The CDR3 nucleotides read TGTGCCAGCAGCTTAATCCCAGGGAAGAACACTGAAGCTTTCTTT.

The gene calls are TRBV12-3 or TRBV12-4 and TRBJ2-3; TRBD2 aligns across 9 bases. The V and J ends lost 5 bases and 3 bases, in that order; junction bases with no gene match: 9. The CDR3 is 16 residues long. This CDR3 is CASSKGAGGSTDTQYF. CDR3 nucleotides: TGTGCCAGCAGTAAGGGAGCGGGGGGTTCTACAGATACGCAGTATTTT.

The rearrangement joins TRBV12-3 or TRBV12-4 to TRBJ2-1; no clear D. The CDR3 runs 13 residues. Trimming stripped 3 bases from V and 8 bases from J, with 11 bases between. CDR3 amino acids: CASSFWGSDEQFF. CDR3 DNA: TGTGCCAGCAGTTTTTGGGGATCCGATGAGCAGTTCTTC.

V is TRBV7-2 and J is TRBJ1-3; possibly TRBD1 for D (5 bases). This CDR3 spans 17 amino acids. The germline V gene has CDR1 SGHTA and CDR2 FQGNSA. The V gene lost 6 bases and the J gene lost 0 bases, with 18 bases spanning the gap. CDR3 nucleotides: TGTGCCAGCAGTTTGGGCCTTGCAGGGACCTCTGGAAACACCATATATTTT. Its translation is CASSLGLAGTSGNTIYF.

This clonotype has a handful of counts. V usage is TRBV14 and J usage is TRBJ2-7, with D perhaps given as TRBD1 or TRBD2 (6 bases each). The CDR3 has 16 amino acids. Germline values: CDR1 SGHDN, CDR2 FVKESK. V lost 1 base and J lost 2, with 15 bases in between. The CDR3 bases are TGTGCCAGCAGCCAAGTAGTCTGGGGGGCCCCCTACGAGCAGTACTTC. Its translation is CASSQVVWGAPYEQYF.

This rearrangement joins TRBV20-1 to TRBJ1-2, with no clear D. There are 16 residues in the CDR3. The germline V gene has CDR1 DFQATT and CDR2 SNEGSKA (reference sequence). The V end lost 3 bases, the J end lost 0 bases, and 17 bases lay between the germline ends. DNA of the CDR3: TGCAGTGCTAGTACCCACGGGAACACTGCTAACTATGGCTACACCTTC. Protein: CSASTHGNTANYGYTF.

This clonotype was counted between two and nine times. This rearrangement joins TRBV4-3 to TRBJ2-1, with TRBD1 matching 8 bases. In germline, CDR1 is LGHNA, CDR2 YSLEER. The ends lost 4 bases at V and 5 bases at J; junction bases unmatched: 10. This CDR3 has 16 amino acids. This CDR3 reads CASSRYRDRTHNEQFF. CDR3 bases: TGCGCCAGCAGCCGTTACCGGGACAGGACGCACAATGAGCAGTTCTTC.

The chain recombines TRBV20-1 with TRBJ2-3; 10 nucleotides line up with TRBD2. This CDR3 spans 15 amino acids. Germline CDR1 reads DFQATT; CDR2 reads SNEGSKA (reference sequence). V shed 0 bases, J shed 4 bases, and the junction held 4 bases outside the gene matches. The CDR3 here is CSARDLAGVPDTQYF. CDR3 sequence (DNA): TGCAGTGCTAGAGACCTAGCGGGAGTTCCAGATACGCAGTATTTT.

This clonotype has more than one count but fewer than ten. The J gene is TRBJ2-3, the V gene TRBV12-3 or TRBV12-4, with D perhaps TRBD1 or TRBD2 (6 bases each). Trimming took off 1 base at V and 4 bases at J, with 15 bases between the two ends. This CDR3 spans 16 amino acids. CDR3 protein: CASSLGGAGLADTQYF. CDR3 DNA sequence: TGTGCCAGCAGTTTAGGGGGGGCGGGCTTAGCAGATACGCAGTATTTT.

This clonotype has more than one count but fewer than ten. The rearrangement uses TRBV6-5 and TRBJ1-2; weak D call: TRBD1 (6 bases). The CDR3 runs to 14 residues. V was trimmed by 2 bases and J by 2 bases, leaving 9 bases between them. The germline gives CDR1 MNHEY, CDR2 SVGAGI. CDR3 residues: CASSYQGRNYGYTF. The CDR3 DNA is TGTGCCAGCAGTTACCAGGGGCGAAACTATGGCTACACCTTC.

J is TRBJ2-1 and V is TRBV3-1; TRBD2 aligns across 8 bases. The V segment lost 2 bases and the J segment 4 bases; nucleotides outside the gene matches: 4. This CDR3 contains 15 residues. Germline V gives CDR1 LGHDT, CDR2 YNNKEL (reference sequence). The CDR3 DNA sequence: TGTGCCAGCAGCCAACAGCGGGAGATTTACAATGAGCAGTTCTTC. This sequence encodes CASSQQREIYNEQFF.